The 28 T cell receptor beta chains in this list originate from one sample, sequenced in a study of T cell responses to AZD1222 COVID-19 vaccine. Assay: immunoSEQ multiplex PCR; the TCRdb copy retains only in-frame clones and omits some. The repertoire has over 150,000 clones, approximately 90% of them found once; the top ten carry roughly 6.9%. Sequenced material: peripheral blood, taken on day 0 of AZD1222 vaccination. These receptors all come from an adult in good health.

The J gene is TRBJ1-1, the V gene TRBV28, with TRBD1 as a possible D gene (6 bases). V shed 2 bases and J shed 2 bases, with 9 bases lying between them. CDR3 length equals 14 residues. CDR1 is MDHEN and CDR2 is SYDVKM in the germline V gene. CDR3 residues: CASSLTGTNTEAFF. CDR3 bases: TGTGCCAGCAGTTTAACAGGGACAAACACTGAAGCTTTCTTT.

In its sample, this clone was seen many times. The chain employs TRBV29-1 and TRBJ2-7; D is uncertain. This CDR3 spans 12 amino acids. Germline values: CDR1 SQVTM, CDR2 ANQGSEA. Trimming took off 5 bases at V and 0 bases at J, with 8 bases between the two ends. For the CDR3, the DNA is TGCAGCGTTTCTGGCGGCTCCTACGAGCAGTACTTC. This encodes CSVSGGSYEQYF.

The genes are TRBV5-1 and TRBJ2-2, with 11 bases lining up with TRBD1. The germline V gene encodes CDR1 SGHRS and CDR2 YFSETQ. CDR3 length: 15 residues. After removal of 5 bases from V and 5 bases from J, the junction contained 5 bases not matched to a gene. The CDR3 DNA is TGCGCCAGCAGGCCGGGGACAGGGGGTACCGGGGAGCTGTTTTTT. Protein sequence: CASRPGTGGTGELFF.

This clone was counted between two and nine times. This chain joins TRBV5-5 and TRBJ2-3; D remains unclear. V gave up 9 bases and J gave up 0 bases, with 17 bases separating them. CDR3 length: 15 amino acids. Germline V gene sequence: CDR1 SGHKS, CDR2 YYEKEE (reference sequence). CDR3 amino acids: CATTIGWSSTDTQYF. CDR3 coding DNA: TGTGCCACCACGATCGGGTGGTCGAGCACAGATACGCAGTATTTT.

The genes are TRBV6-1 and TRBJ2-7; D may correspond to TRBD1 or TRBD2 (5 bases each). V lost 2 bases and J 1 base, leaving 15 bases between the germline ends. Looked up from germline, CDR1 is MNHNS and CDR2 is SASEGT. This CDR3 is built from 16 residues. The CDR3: CASSEWDPKSSYEQYF. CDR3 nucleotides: TGTGCCAGCAGTGAATGGGACCCAAAAAGTTCCTACGAGCAGTACTTC.

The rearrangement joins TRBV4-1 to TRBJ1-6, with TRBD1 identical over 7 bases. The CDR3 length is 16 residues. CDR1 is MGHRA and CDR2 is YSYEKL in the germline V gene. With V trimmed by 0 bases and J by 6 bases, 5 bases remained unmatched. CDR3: CASSQDSAGGNSPLHF. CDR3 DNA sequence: TGCGCCAGCAGCCAAGATTCAGCAGGGGGTAATTCACCCCTCCACTTT.

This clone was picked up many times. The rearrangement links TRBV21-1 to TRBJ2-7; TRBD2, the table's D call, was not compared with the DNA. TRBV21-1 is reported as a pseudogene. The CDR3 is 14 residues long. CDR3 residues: CASSTGGRVHEQYV. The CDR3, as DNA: TGTGCCAGCAGCACAGGCGGGCGGGTCCACGAGCAGTACGTC.

The CDR3 bases are TGTGCCAGCAGCCAAGAACCGGGGGGGCTCTCCCCCGGGCCCTACAATGAGCAGTTCTTC. This encodes CASSQEPGGLSPGPYNEQFF. The V call is TRBV3-1 (or the pseudogene TRBV3-2), the J call TRBJ2-1; 8 bases align to TRBD2. Trimming removed 0 bases from V and 2 bases from J; junction bases left unmatched: 15. Germline CDR1 is LGHDT and CDR2 is YNNKEL (reference sequence). The CDR3 has 20 amino acids.

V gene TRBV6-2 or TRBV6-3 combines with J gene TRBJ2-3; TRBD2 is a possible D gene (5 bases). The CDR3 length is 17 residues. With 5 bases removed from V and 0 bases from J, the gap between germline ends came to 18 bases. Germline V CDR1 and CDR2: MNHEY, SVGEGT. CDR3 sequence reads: CASSQIPDYTSTDTQYF. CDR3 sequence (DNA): TGTGCCAGCAGTCAGATCCCAGACTACACTAGCACAGATACGCAGTATTTT.

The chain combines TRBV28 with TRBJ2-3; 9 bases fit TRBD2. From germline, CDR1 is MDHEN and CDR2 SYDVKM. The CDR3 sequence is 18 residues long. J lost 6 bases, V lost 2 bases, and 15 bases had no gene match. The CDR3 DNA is TGTGCCAGCAGTTTAAAGGGGGCGCTAGCGGGGCATTTTGATACGCAGTATTTT. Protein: CASSLKGALAGHFDTQYF.

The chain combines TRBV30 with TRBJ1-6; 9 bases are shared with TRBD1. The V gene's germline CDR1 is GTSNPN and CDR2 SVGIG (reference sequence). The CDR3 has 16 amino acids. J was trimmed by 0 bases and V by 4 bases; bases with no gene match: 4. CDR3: CAWTDRGVSYNSPLHF. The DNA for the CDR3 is TGTGCCTGGACGGACAGGGGAGTCTCCTATAATTCACCCCTCCACTTT.

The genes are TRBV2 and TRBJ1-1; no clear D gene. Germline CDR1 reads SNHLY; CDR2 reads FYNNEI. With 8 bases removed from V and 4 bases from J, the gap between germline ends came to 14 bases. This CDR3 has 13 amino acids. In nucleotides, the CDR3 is TGTGCCAGCGGGCTGGGGAGAAGCACTGAAGCTTTCTTT. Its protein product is CASGLGRSTEAFF. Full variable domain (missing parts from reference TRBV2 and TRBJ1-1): EPEVTQTPSHQVTQMGQEVILRCVPISNHLYFYWYRQILGQKVEFLVSFYNNEISEKSEIFDDQFSVERPDGSNFTLKIRSTKLEDSAMYFCASGLGRSTEAFFGQGTRLTVV.

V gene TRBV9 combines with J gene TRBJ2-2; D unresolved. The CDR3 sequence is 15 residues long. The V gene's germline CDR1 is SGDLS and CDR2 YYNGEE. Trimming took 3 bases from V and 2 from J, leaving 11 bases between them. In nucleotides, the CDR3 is TGTGCCAGCAGCGCAACTTCGACCAACACCGGGGAGCTGTTTTTT. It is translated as CASSATSTNTGELFF. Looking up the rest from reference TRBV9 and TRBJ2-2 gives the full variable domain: DSGVTQTPKHLITATGQRVTLRCSPRSGDLSVYWYQQSLDQGLQFLIQYYNGEERAKGNILERFSAQQFPDLHSELNLSSLELGDSALYFCASSATSTNTGELFFGEGSRLTVL.

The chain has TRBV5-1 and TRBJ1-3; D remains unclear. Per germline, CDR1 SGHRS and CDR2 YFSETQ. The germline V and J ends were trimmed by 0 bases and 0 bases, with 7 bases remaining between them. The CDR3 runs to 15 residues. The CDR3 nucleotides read TGCGCCAGCAGCTTGGATTGGGTCTCTGGAAACACCATATATTTT. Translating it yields CASSLDWVSGNTIYF.

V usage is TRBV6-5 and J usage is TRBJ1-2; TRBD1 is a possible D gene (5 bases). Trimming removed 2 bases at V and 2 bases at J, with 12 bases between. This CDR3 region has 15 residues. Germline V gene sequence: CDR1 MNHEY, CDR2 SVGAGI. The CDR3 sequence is CASSYSATANYGYTF. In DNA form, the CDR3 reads TGTGCCAGCAGTTACAGCGCGACAGCCAACTATGGCTACACCTTC.

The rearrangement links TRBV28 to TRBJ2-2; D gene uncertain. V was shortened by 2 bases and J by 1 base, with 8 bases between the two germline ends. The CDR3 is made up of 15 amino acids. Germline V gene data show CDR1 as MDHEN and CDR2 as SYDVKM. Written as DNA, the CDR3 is TGTGCCAGCAGTTTAAGTCTGGGGAACACCGGGGAGCTGTTTTTT. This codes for CASSLSLGNTGELFF.

The CDR3 reads CASSIGQGRNIQYF. CDR3 bases: TGTGCCAGTAGTATAGGACAGGGGCGAAACATTCAGTACTTC. The chain combines TRBV19 with TRBJ2-4, with 8 bases lining up with TRBD1. This CDR3 region has 14 residues. Losses at the gene ends were 1 base for V and 6 bases for J; bases not matched to a gene: 2. In germline, CDR1 is LNHDA, CDR2 SQIVND (reference sequence).

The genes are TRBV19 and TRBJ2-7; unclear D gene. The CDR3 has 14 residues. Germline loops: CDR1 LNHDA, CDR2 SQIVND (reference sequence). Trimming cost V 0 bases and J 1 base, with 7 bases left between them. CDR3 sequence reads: CASSIDAESYEQYF. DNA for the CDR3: TGTGCCAGTAGTATAGATGCGGAATCCTACGAGCAGTACTTC.

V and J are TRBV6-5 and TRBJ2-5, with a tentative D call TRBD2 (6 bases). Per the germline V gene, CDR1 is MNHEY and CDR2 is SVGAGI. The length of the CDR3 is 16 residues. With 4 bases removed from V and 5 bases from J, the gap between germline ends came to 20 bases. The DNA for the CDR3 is TGTGCCAGCAGTTTTAAACTAGCACAAGTATGGGAGACCCAGTACTTC. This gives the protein CASSFKLAQVWETQYF.

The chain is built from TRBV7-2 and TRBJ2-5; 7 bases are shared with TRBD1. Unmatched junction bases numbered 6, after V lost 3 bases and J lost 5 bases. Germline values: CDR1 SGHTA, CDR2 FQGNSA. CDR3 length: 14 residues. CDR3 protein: CASSFNRGGETQYF. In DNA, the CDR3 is TGTGCCAGCAGCTTTAACAGGGGCGGTGAGACCCAGTACTTC.

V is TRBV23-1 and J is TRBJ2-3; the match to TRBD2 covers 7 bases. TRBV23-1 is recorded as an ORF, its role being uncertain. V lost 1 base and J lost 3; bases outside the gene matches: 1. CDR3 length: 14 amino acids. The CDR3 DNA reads TGCGCCAGCAGTCAATTCGGGGGGACAGATACGCAGTATTTT. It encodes CASSQFGGTDTQYF.

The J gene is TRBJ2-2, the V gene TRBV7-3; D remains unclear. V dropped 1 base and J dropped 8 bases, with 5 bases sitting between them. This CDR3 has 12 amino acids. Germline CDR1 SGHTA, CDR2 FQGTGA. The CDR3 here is CASSLSPGELFF. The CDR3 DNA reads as TGTGCCAGCAGCTTAAGTCCGGGGGAGCTGTTTTTT.

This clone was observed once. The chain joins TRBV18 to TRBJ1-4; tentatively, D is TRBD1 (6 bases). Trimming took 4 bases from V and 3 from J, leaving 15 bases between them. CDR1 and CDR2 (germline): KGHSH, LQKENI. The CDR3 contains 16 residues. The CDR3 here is CASSRSGPGANEKLFF. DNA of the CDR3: TGTGCCAGCTCACGTTCTGGGCCAGGGGCTAATGAAAAACTGTTTTTT.

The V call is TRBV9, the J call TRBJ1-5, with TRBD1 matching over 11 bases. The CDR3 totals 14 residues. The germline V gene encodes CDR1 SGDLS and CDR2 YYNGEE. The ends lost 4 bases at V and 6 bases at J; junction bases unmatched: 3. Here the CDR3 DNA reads TGTGCCAGCAGCCGGGACAGGGGGAGTCAGCCCCAGCATTTT. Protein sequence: CASSRDRGSQPQHF. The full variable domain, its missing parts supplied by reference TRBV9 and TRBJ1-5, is DSGVTQTPKHLITATGQRVTLRCSPRSGDLSVYWYQQSLDQGLQFLIQYYNGEERAKGNILERFSAQQFPDLHSELNLSSLELGDSALYFCASSRDRGSQPQHFGDGTRLSIL.

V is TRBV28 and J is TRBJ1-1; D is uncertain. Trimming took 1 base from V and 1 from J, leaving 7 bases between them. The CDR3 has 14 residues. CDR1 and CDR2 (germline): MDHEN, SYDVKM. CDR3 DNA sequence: TGTGCCAGCAGTTTATTCGCGTGGAACACTGAAGCTTTCTTT. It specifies CASSLFAWNTEAFF.

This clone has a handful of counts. CDR3 nucleotides: TGTGCCAGCTCACCGGACCGGGACACCATATATTTT. As protein: CASSPDRDTIYF. The chain joins TRBV18 to TRBJ1-3; D remains ambiguous. Germline CDR1 reads KGHSH; CDR2 reads LQKENI. Trimming took off 3 bases at V and 8 bases at J, with 8 bases between the two ends. CDR3 length: 12 residues.

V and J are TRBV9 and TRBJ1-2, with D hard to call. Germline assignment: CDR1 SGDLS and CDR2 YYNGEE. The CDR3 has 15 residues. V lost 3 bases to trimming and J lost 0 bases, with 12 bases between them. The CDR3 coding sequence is TGTGCCAGCAGCGGCCGCGATTTAGCTAACTATGGCTACACCTTC. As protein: CASSGRDLANYGYTF.

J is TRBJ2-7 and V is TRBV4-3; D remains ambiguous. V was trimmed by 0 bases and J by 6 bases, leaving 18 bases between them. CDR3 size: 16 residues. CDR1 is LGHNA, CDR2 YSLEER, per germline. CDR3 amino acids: CASSQDRRQDQAEQYF. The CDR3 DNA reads TGCGCCAGCAGCCAAGATCGTCGGCAGGACCAGGCCGAGCAGTACTTC.